The present T cell receptor (beta chain) was sequenced within a study of blood T cell repertoires in COVID-19. Study summary: COVID-19 samples, acute and convalescent, were from the United States, Italy and Spain. Sources were T cells, B-cell-depleted T cells, or PBMCs; the material itself was cDNA or gDNA.

Trimming cost V 6 bases and J 6 bases; bases outside gene matches: 12. Germline assignment: CDR1 MNHEY and CDR2 SMNVEV (reference sequence). This CDR3 is 16 amino acids long. As originally analysed: Amplification with reference gene primers provided the estimates of nucleated cell counts. Here immunoSEQ multiplex PCR was the method, and the copy in TCRdb shows in-frame clones only, minus some. The V and J calls and clone size are taken from that table; D and trimming were inferred from the DNA. The sample has approximately 110,000 clones; 85% to 90% are singletons. Seattle patients were enrolled during active infection and followed longitudinally.

This clonotype originated in an elderly woman with COVID-19, enrolled during active disease. The gene calls are TRBV27 and TRBJ1-5, with 9 bases that match TRBD1. Sequenced sample: peripheral blood. CDR3 amino acids: CASRHKPGQGAQPQHF. In DNA, the CDR3 is TGTGCCAGCAGGCACAAGCCGGGACAGGGAGCTCAGCCCCAGCATTTT.